Below are 20 T cell receptor beta chains sequenced from a single sample in a study of identical twins. TCRdb recomputed calls from the 5' RACE reads with MiXCR, one row per CDR3 protein. The table includes about 900,000 distinct CDR3 sequences, roughly 12% detected once. These data were also filed under a second study, of yellow fever vaccine responses in identical twins.

Input material: PBMCs. These receptors were taken from a woman aged 18-30 years in good health.

This clonotype was detected only a few times. CDR3 sequence: CASSLGTGRLSFEQFF. The CDR3 nucleotides read TGTGCCAGCAGCCTCGGGACGGGGCGGCTGAGTTTTGAGCAGTTCTTC. V and J are TRBV6-1 and TRBJ2-1; D may match TRBD1 or TRBD2 (5 bases each). Germline values: CDR1 MNHNS, CDR2 SASEGT. The V end was cut by 6 bases, the J end by 9 bases, with 24 bases between. The CDR3 has 16 amino acids.

The V and J genes are TRBV4-1 and TRBJ1-2; D not certain. The germline V gene has CDR1 MGHRA and CDR2 YSYEKL. This CDR3 contains 14 residues. The V end was cut by 3 bases, the J end by 3 bases, with 11 bases between. In DNA form, the CDR3 reads TGCGCCAGCAGCCAGCGGCAGGTGGACTATGGCTACACCTTC. Translation: CASSQRQVDYGYTF.

This clonotype appeared a few times. This chain connects TRBV5-1 to TRBJ2-3; D gene uncertain. The J call may be mistaken, given a closer DNA end match to TRBJ1-5. The CDR3 extends over 14 amino acids. Germline V lookup: CDR1 SGHRS, CDR2 YFSETQ. CDR3 region: CASSATSGGDTQHF. CDR3 in DNA: TGCGCCAGCAGCGCAACTAGCGGTGGTGATACGCAGCATTTT.

The rearrangement uses TRBV10-1 and TRBJ2-1; D call uncertain. V gave up 0 bases and J gave up 7 bases, with 10 bases separating them. Germline CDR1 is WNHNN and CDR2 is SYGVQD (reference sequence). The CDR3 runs to 14 residues. The CDR3 nucleotides are TGCGCCAGCAGTGAGTCCGTTAGCAAGAATGAGCAGTTCTTC. Translating it yields CASSESVSKNEQFF.

The chain uses TRBV20-1 and TRBJ2-7; 13 bases match TRBD2. The CDR3 loop spans 15 amino acids. CDR1 and CDR2 from the germline V gene are DFQATT and SNEGSKA (reference sequence). The trim removed 6 bases at V and 1 base at J, leaving 6 bases unmatched. Written as DNA, the CDR3 is TGCAGTGCGCTTACTAGCGGGAGGGTTTCCTACGAGCAGTACTTC. Protein product: CSALTSGRVSYEQYF.

In its sample, this clonotype was seen many times. This chain joins TRBV29-1 and TRBJ2-3, with TRBD2 matching over 7 bases. There are 14 residues in the CDR3. CDR1 and CDR2 from the germline V gene are SQVTM and ANQGSEA. The junction had 5 bases not matched to a gene; V was cut back by 3 bases and J by 2 bases. Written as DNA, the CDR3 is TGCAGCGTTGACCAGCGGGGACTCACAGATACGCAGTATTTT. It translates to CSVDQRGLTDTQYF.

The rearrangement joins TRBV6-5 to TRBJ1-4; D remains unclear. The germline CDR1 and CDR2 sequences are MNHEY and SVGAGI. Trimming shortened V by 0 bases and J by 4 bases, and 9 bases separated the two germline ends. This CDR3 spans 15 amino acids. CDR3: CASSYSPWGNEKLFF. CDR3 nucleotide sequence: TGTGCCAGCAGTTACTCCCCGTGGGGTAATGAAAAACTGTTTTTT.

The table lists this clonotype with many counts. The chain has TRBV5-1 and TRBJ2-5, with TRBD2 matching 8 bases. With 4 bases clipped from V and 5 bases from J, the junction kept 4 bases outside the gene matches. Germline CDR1 and CDR2: SGHRS and YFSETQ. This CDR3 is 13 amino acids long. The CDR3 region has the DNA TGCGCCAGCAGCCTTAGCGGGATGGAGACCCAGTACTTC. Translating gives CASSLSGMETQYF.

This rearrangement joins TRBV18 to TRBJ2-3; D is perhaps TRBD2 (7 bases). CDR1 and CDR2 (germline): KGHSH, LQKENI. CDR3 length equals 15 residues. With 1 base removed from V and 2 bases from J, the gap between germline ends came to 10 bases. The CDR3 bases are TGTGCCAGCTCACCACTGGGGGGGCCCACAGATACGCAGTATTTT. It translates to CASSPLGGPTDTQYF.

This CDR3 reads CSARDGGTHYEQYF. CDR3 DNA: TGCAGTGCTAGAGATGGAGGGACTCACTACGAGCAGTACTTC. The V call is TRBV20-1, the J call TRBJ2-7, with D possibly matching TRBD2 (6 bases). Germline-derived CDR1 and CDR2 are DFQATT and SNEGSKA (reference sequence). The CDR3 has 14 residues. V lost 0 bases and J 3 bases, leaving 12 bases between the germline ends.

Concerning this clonotype itself: A read error may account for a junction end that differs from germline. The V and J genes are TRBV28 and TRBJ2-7; D is possibly TRBD1 (7 bases). The CDR3 runs to 14 residues. Germline V gives CDR1 MDHEN, CDR2 SYDVKM. This CDR3 reads CASSSRQGSGSGTF. CDR3 nucleotide sequence: TGTGCCAGCAGTTCCCGACAGGGTAGCGGCTCTGGGACCTTC.

This clonotype was seen a handful of times. This chain links TRBV18 with TRBJ2-7, with D perhaps matching TRBD1 (6 bases). Germline CDR1 reads KGHSH; CDR2 reads LQKENI. V was clipped by 3 bases and J by 6 bases, with 18 bases between them. The CDR3 runs to 15 residues. CDR3 loop: CASSPRRDTGSEQYV. CDR3 nucleotides: TGTGCCAGCTCACCGAGAAGGGACACAGGGAGCGAGCAGTACGTC.

The V gene is TRBV28, the J gene TRBJ2-1; TRBD2 agrees at 8 bases. V shed 5 bases, J shed 3 bases, and the junction held 9 bases outside the gene matches. Germline-derived CDR1 and CDR2 are MDHEN and SYDVKM. CDR3 length equals 16 residues. CDR3 in amino acids: CASSESTSGSYNEQFF. CDR3 DNA sequence: TGTGCCAGCAGTGAATCTACTAGCGGAAGCTACAATGAGCAGTTCTTC.

CDR3 DNA sequence: TGTGCCAGCAGTTTGTTGGGTAGCGGGCGAGCCGATGAAATAGAGCAGTTCTTC. Protein sequence: CASSLLGSGRADEIEQFF. The chain joins TRBV12-3 or TRBV12-4 to TRBJ2-1, with 7 bases matching TRBD2. Trimming took 3 bases from V and 10 from J; bases not matched to a gene: 21. CDR3 length equals 18 residues.

This rearrangement joins TRBV27 to TRBJ2-3; 7 bases map to TRBD1. Germline trimming cut 6 bases from V and 3 bases from J; bases unmatched to any gene: 6. The length of the CDR3 is 14 residues. CDR1 is MNHEY, CDR2 SMNVEV, per germline (reference sequence). CDR3: CASSPQGLTDTQYF. The CDR3 nucleotides read TGTGCCAGCAGCCCACAGGGGCTTACAGATACGCAGTATTTT.

This clonotype has a handful of counts. The chain is built from TRBV21-1 and TRBJ2-1. TRBV21-1 is a pseudogene segment. The CDR3 loop spans 17 amino acids. CDR3 protein: CASSKPGLTSGYNEQFF. The DNA for the CDR3 is TGTGCCAGCAGCAAACCGGGCCTGACCTCAGGCTACAATGAGCAGTTCTTC.

This clonotype appeared a few times. The chain has TRBV7-9 and TRBJ1-1; 7 bases map to TRBD1. V was pared by 4 bases and J by 5 bases, with 7 bases of the junction left unmatched. CDR1 is SEHNR, CDR2 FQNEAQ, per germline (reference sequence). The CDR3 is made up of 14 amino acids. This CDR3 is CASSSQGPWTEAFF. The CDR3, as DNA: TGTGCCAGCAGCTCACAGGGGCCTTGGACTGAAGCTTTCTTT.

Many counts were recorded for this clonotype. The rearrangement uses TRBV5-1 and TRBJ2-3; D gene unclear. In germline, CDR1 is SGHRS, CDR2 YFSETQ. Between the trimmed V and J ends, which lost 4 bases and 1 base, there was a span of 7 bases. This CDR3 has 13 residues. The CDR3 region has the DNA TGCGCCAGCAGCGATGGGGGCACAGATACGCAGTATTTT. This codes for CASSDGGTDTQYF.

In this sample, this clonotype turned up a few times. The chain joins TRBV10-1 to TRBJ2-3; 7 bases line up with TRBD1. The V segment lost 5 bases and the J segment 5 bases; nucleotides outside the gene matches: 10. This CDR3 region has 15 residues. Germline V lookup: CDR1 WNHNN, CDR2 SYGVQD (reference sequence). The CDR3 DNA sequence: TGCGCCAGCAGTTTTACCGGGACAGCGATAGATACGCAGTATTTT. Translating gives CASSFTGTAIDTQYF.

This clonotype was seen a handful of times. This rearrangement joins TRBV20-1 to TRBJ2-7, with a weak D call TRBD1 (7 bases). Germline V lookup: CDR1 DFQATT, CDR2 SNEGSKA (reference sequence). Trimming took 6 bases from V and 2 from J, leaving 17 bases between them. CDR3 length: 14 amino acids. CDR3 bases: TGCAGTGCCAGGCGGGACAGAGGCACCTACGAGCAGTACTTC. It encodes CSARRDRGTYEQYF.